The sequence of this T cell receptor beta chain was determined in a study of identical twins. Study findings and constraints: Instead of following the same donors, the conclusions were based on cross-sectional statistical analysis. Shared out-of-frame alpha sequences (those common to twins) showed excess low generation probability. Memory repertoires showed no such pattern, whereas abundant cord blood beta clonotypes carried fewer insertions.

Template switching added a universal primer binding site, and final cDNA carried unique molecular identifiers. TCRdb redid the calling of the 5' RACE reads with MiXCR, one entry per CDR3 protein. The sample contains just under 650,000 distinct CDR3 sequences, 7.1% of which appear only once. The sample holds many counts of this clonotype. Its antigen is unknown. Trimming cost V 4 bases and J 2 bases; bases outside gene matches: 11. From germline, CDR1 is SQVTM and CDR2 ANQGSEA. The CDR3 contains 16 residues. This sample was also put to use in a study of yellow fever vaccine responses in identical twins.

V usage is TRBV29-1 and J usage is TRBJ2-7, with 10 nucleotides matching TRBD2. The source of this sequence is a woman aged 18-29 years in good health. Input material: PBMCs. CDR3 nucleotide sequence: TGCAGCGTTGCAGTCACCGGGACTAGCGTCGCCTACGAGCAGTACTTC. Its protein product is CSVAVTGTSVAYEQYF.